The sequence of this T cell receptor beta chain was determined in a study of T-cell reconstitution after alpha-beta-depleted transplantation in children. This clonotype was observed many times. The CDR3 has 8 residues. V lost 0 bases and J 15 bases, leaving 3 bases between the germline ends. Germline lookup yields CDR1 SQVTM and CDR2 ANQGSEA. TCRbeta library construction was performed incorporating unique molecular identifiers. TCRdb recomputed calls from the PCR reads with MiXCR, one row per CDR3 protein. There are about 610,000 distinct CDR3 sequences in the sample; 10% occur only once, and less than 4.5% lies in the top ten.

The chain employs TRBV29-1 and TRBJ2-1, with no clear D. This specimen was PBMCs from the stem cell graft donor, taken from the stem cell graft. This clonotype was obtained from a human donor who donated a stem cell graft to a child with acute myeloid leukemia. The CDR3 DNA is TGCAGCGTTGAAGAAGGGTTCTTC. Its translation: CSVEEGFF.